This T cell receptor (beta chain) comes out of a study of Ad26.COV2.S vaccination and SARS-CoV-2 variants. Findings and limits, study-wide: A substantial breadth of spike-specific CD8+ and CD4+ T cell responses after vaccination has been reported. Total responses of T cells may have been underestimated by the analyses of TCR breadth and depth. Similar non-spike TCR breadth was seen in vaccine and placebo recipients.

Trimming removed 4 bases at V and 5 bases at J, with 15 bases between. This CDR3 has 15 amino acids. The germline gives CDR1 LGHDT, CDR2 YNNKEL (reference sequence). Using immunoSEQ multiplex PCR, the repertoire was profiled, and TCRdb retains in-frame clones only, with some absent. The data contain 180,000 or so clones, approximately 90% of them singletons. About this clone itself: The antigen is undetermined.

The sequence came from a human donor who had recovered from COVID-19. V and J are TRBV3-1 (or the pseudogene TRBV3-2) and TRBJ2-1; D remains ambiguous. Sequenced material: peripheral blood, taken after recovery from COVID-19. CDR3 sequence: CASSLLSLFDNEQFF. CDR3 DNA: TGTGCCAGCAGCCTACTCTCTTTATTTGACAATGAGCAGTTCTTC.